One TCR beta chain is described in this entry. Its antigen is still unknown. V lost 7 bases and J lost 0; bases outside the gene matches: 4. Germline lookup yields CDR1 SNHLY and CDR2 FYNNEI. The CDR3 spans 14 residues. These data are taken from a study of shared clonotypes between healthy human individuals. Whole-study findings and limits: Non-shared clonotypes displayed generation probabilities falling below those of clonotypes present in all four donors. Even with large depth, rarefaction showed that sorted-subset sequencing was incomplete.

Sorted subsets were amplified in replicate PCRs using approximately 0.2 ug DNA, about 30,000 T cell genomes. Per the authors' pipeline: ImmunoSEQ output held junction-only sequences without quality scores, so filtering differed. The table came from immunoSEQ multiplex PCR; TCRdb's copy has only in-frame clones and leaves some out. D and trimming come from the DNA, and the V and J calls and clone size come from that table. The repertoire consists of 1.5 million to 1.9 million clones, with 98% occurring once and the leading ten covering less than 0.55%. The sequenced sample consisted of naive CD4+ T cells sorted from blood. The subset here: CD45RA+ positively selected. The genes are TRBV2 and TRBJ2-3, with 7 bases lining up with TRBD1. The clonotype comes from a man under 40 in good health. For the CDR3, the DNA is TGTGCCAGCAAGACAGGGACCAGCACAGATACGCAGTATTTT. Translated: CASKTGTSTDTQYF.